This TCR beta chain was recovered during a study of cytomegalovirus exposure and HLA in healthy donors. The junction had 6 bases not matched to a gene; V was cut back by 8 bases and J by 0 bases. The germline V gene encodes CDR1 MNHEY and CDR2 SMNVEV (reference sequence). The CDR3 contains 14 residues. Primers for the PCR totalled 60 Vbeta and 13 Jbeta. The data were produced by immunoSEQ multiplex PCR, yet TCRdb's version contains in-frame clones alone and is incomplete. The table shows about 140,000 clones, with roughly 78% occurring only once. V is TRBV27 and J is TRBJ1-1; 7 bases are shared with TRBD1. The sequencing sample was made of PBMCs. The receptor's source is a young man in good health and CMV-seropositive. The CDR3 DNA is TGTGCCAGCTCCTCGACAGGGCTGAACACTGAAGCTTTCTTT. The encoded protein is CASSSTGLNTEAFF.